One and the same sample provided the 22 T cell receptor beta chains below, sequenced in a study of cytomegalovirus exposure and HLA in healthy donors. The PCR had 60 Vbeta and 13 Jbeta primers. Generated by immunoSEQ multiplex PCR, the TCRdb table keeps only in-frame clones and is missing some. The sample has around 110,000 clones; roughly four fifths are singletons. Material: PBMCs. The receptors here all came from a middle-aged man in good health and CMV-seronegative.

Note on this clone: One end of the junction varies from germline; a read error may be responsible. The genes are TRBV7-9 and TRBJ2-3; weak D call: TRBD2 (6 bases). Per the germline V gene, CDR1 is SEHNR and CDR2 is FQNEAQ (reference sequence). This CDR3 has 12 residues. This chain's CDR3 is CSSSGRGHTQYF. CDR3 DNA: TGTTCCAGCAGTGGGCGGGGTCATACGCAGTATTTT.

The chain carries TRBV30 and TRBJ2-6; D is ambiguous. V was clipped by 1 base and J by 0 bases, with 10 bases between them. The CDR3 extends over 16 amino acids. Per germline, CDR1 GTSNPN and CDR2 SVGIG (reference sequence). The DNA of the CDR3 is TGTGCCTGGAGTGGTGGTGGCGGCTCTGGGGCCAACGTCCTGACTTTC. It encodes CAWSGGGGSGANVLTF.

Note on this clone: Relative to the germline gene, one junction end is altered; a read error may explain this. This chain connects TRBV19 to TRBJ2-1; the match to TRBD2 covers 10 bases. Germline V gene sequence: CDR1 LNHDA, CDR2 SQIVND (reference sequence). The CDR3 contains 16 residues. The CDR3 loop is CASSIPLAGSYNEQLF. The CDR3 DNA sequence: TGTGCCAGTAGTATTCCACTAGCGGGGAGCTACAATGAGCAGCTCTTC.

J is TRBJ1-4 and V is TRBV7-2, with 7 bases identical to TRBD1. J gave up 8 bases and V 6 bases, and 12 bases lay outside the gene matches. The germline V gene encodes CDR1 SGHTA and CDR2 FQGNSA. The CDR3 runs 15 residues. The CDR3 nucleotides read TGTGCCAGCAGTTCCCAGACAGGGCTGCGGGAAAAACTGTTTTTT. It yields the protein CASSSQTGLREKLFF.

This clone has just a few counts. This chain links TRBV6-6 with TRBJ1-2; TRBD1 matches at 7 bases. CDR3 size: 14 residues. V dropped 6 bases and J dropped 2; count of bases not matched to a gene: 6. The germline gives CDR1 MNHNY, CDR2 SVGAGI (reference sequence). The CDR3 region is CASSGQVTNYGYTF. The CDR3 DNA is TGTGCCAGCAGCGGACAGGTAACCAACTATGGCTACACCTTC.

In this sample, this clone turned up once. The V gene is TRBV5-1, the J gene TRBJ2-3, with 8 bases identical to TRBD2. CDR3 size: 16 residues. Losses at the gene ends were 0 bases for V and 8 bases for J; bases not matched to a gene: 11. CDR1 SGHRS and CDR2 YFSETQ come from the germline V gene. CDR3 coding DNA: TGCGCCAGCAGCTTGGGCGGCGGGGGGCCCATGGTTACGCAGTATTTT. It codes for CASSLGGGGPMVTQYF.

The J gene is TRBJ1-1, the V gene TRBV11-2; no clear D. V lost 3 bases, J lost 4 bases, and 9 bases lay in between. Germline V gene lookup returns CDR1 SGHAT and CDR2 FQNNGV. The CDR3 totals 13 residues. CDR3 sequence (DNA): TGTGCCAGCAGCTTTTCAGGCGTCACTGAAGCTTTCTTT. Amino acid sequence: CASSFSGVTEAFF. The whole variable domain, remainder taken from reference TRBV11-2 and TRBJ1-1, is EAGVAQSPRYKIIEKRQSVAFWCNPISGHATLYWYQQILGQGPKLLIQFQNNGVVDDSQLPKDRFSAERLKGVDSTLKIQPAKLEDSAVYLCASSFSGVTEAFFGQGTRLTVV.

The gene calls are TRBV19 and TRBJ2-1; 14 positions match TRBD2. The germline CDR1 and CDR2 sequences are LNHDA and SQIVND (reference sequence). V shed 5 bases and J 4 bases; nucleotides not matched to a gene: 10. This CDR3 spans 18 amino acids. The CDR3 region is CASSRTSGGHKPYNEQFF. The DNA for the CDR3 is TGTGCCAGTAGTCGGACTAGCGGGGGGCATAAACCTTACAATGAGCAGTTCTTC.

This clone was counted only a few times. The rearrangement links TRBV21-1 to TRBJ1-4. TRBV21-1 is listed as a pseudogene. The CDR3 totals 16 residues. CDR3: CASSSLRRRPGEKLFF. In DNA, the CDR3 is TGTGCCAGCAGCTCCCTGAGGAGGCGTCCTGGTGAAAAACTGTTTTTT.

The rearrangement joins TRBV11-3 to TRBJ1-6, with 7 bases lining up with TRBD1. Germline assignment: CDR1 SGHNT and CDR2 YENEEA. J was trimmed by 14 bases and V by 0 bases; bases with no gene match: 10. The CDR3 contains 15 residues. The CDR3 nucleotides read TGTGCCAGCAGCTTAGATGGCGACAGGGCTTCGACCCTCCACTTT. Protein: CASSLDGDRASTLHF.

This chain connects TRBV7-3 to TRBJ2-7; 10 nucleotides match TRBD1. CDR1 is SGHTA, CDR2 FQGTGA, per germline. The CDR3 contains 14 residues. With 5 bases clipped from V and 4 bases from J, the junction kept 5 bases outside the gene matches. The CDR3 is CASSRGQGKYEQYF. Here the CDR3 DNA reads TGTGCCAGCAGCAGGGGACAGGGGAAATACGAGCAGTACTTC.

The chain employs TRBV5-8 and TRBJ1-2, with D perhaps matching TRBD1 (5 bases). Trimming left V 7 bases short and J 6 bases short, with 13 bases between. The CDR3 is 12 residues long. Per the germline V gene, CDR1 is SGHTS and CDR2 is YDEGEE. This CDR3 reads CASPREGNGYTF. DNA for the CDR3: TGTGCCAGCCCCCGGGAGGGGAATGGCTACACCTTC.

The CDR3 sequence: CASSLFRTGTSEQFF. CDR3 coding DNA: TGCGCCAGCAGCTTGTTCAGGACAGGGACATCTGAGCAGTTCTTC. The rearrangement uses TRBV5-1 and TRBJ2-1; TRBD1 matches 8 bases. This CDR3 spans 15 amino acids. The germline CDR1 and CDR2 sequences are SGHRS and YFSETQ. Trimming at V came to 1 base and at J to 9 bases, leaving 9 bases not matched to a gene.

V usage is TRBV11-2 and J usage is TRBJ1-3; D gene ambiguous. The germline V gene encodes CDR1 SGHAT and CDR2 FQNNGV. V was clipped by 5 bases and J by 0 bases, with 14 bases between them. The CDR3 totals 16 residues. CDR3 amino acids: CASSPIGRSSGNTIYF. CDR3 in DNA: TGTGCCAGCAGCCCAATTGGCAGGTCCTCTGGAAACACCATATATTTT.

Remarks on this clone: The same CDR3 also results from other DNA sequences found in this sample. The chain combines TRBV7-2 with TRBJ1-5; the D is unclear. CDR3 length equals 13 residues. The ends were cut back, 1 base at V and 5 bases at J, with 6 bases in the middle. Germline lookup yields CDR1 SGHTA and CDR2 FQGNSA. This chain's CDR3 is CASSLGRDQPQHF. CDR3 coding DNA: TGTGCCAGCAGCTTAGGGAGGGATCAGCCCCAGCATTTT.

The V gene is TRBV20-1, the J gene TRBJ1-2; 8 nucleotides match TRBD1. Germline V gene sequence: CDR1 DFQATT, CDR2 SNEGSKA (reference sequence). V dropped 6 bases and J dropped 5; count of bases not matched to a gene: 2. The CDR3 runs to 11 residues. The CDR3 DNA follows: TGCAGTGCCAGGACAGGGTATGGCTACACCTTC. Protein sequence: CSARTGYGYTF.

The J gene is TRBJ2-5, the V gene TRBV29-1; 8 bases agree with TRBD2. Germline loops: CDR1 SQVTM, CDR2 ANQGSEA. The V segment lost 7 bases and the J segment 1 base; nucleotides outside the gene matches: 5. The CDR3 is made up of 13 amino acids. CDR3 sequence (DNA): TGCAGCGGAATGGCGGGGGGCCAAGAGACCCAGTACTTC. Protein product: CSGMAGGQETQYF.

The chain recombines TRBV19 with TRBJ1-2, with a weak D call TRBD1 (6 bases). Deletions cut 4 bases from V and 2 bases from J, with 8 bases between. The CDR3 sequence is 13 residues long. Germline V CDR1 and CDR2: LNHDA, SQIVND (reference sequence). CDR3 loop: CASSKGQNYGYTF. The CDR3 nucleotides are TGTGCCAGTAGTAAAGGACAGAACTATGGCTACACCTTC.

The chain employs TRBV5-1 and TRBJ1-1; the D is unclear. Germline CDR1 is SGHRS and CDR2 is YFSETQ. This CDR3 has 13 amino acids. V was trimmed by 0 bases and J by 4 bases, leaving 7 bases between them. This chain's CDR3 is CASSLGEGTEAFF. Here the CDR3 DNA reads TGCGCCAGCAGCTTGGGGGAGGGCACTGAAGCTTTCTTT.

A note on this clone: Sequence at one end of the junction differs from germline and may be a read error. V usage is TRBV4-2 and J usage is TRBJ2-1; 9 nucleotides align to TRBD2. The CDR3 extends over 17 amino acids. CDR1 and CDR2 (germline): LGHNA, YNFKEQ. CDR3 residues: CASSQESSSGAYNEQFF. CDR3 bases: TGTGCCAGCAGCCAAGAGTCTTCTAGCGGGGCCTATAATGAGCAGTTCTTC.

This clone was seen once. Here the CDR3 DNA reads TGTGCCAGCAGCTTGGGCTCAGGGAGGTATTCACCCCTCCACTTT. Translating it yields CASSLGSGRYSPLHF. The J gene is TRBJ1-6, the V gene TRBV7-2, with D possibly TRBD1 on 5 matching bases. Trimming removed 3 bases from V and 8 bases from J, with 14 bases in between. This CDR3 spans 15 amino acids. The germline V gene encodes CDR1 SGHTA and CDR2 FQGNSA.

The CDR3 sequence: CASSNRETQYF. The CDR3 DNA is TGTGCCAGTAGTAATCGGGAGACCCAGTACTTC. The J gene is TRBJ2-5, the V gene TRBV19; D gene ambiguous. Germline V CDR1 and CDR2: LNHDA, SQIVND (reference sequence). Trimming cost V 4 bases and J 5 bases, with 5 bases left between them. CDR3 length: 11 amino acids. Combining the CDR3 with reference TRBV19 and TRBJ2-5 gives the whole variable domain DGGITQSPKYLFRKEGQNVTLSCEQNLNHDAMYWYRQDPGQGLRLIYYSQIVNDFQKGDIAEGYSVSREKKESFPLTVTSAQKNPTAFYLCASSNRETQYFGPGTRLLVL.